The rows below give T cell receptor beta chains drawn from one sample of a study of T cells in Graves' hyperthyroidism and ophthalmopathy. Each CDR3 protein is one row after TCRdb ran MiXCR on the multiplex PCR reads. The sample lists some 600,000 distinct CDR3 sequences, approximately 15% seen once, with more than 4.5% in the top ten. The sequenced sample consisted of blood. The receptors stem from a woman in her twenties or thirties with Graves' hyperthyroidism that later progressed to Graves' ophthalmopathy. Both conserved end residues are part of each CDR3.

TRBV9 | CASSVDTGRYGYTF
TRBV29-1 | CSLSRGLTDTQYF
TRBV11-3 | CASSWGHRETQYF
TRBV20-1 | CSSLLRRGGEKLFF
TRBV6-6 | CASSYSQGHNSPLHF
TRBV6-2/TRBV6-3 | CASSFNTKTSGYNEQFF
TRBV11-2 | CASSPRQSPNTEAFF
TRBV19 | CASSIRQGTNQPQHF
TRBV7-9 | CASSVAASAYNEQFF
TRBV7-9 | CASTALAGPYNEQFF
TRBV6-2/TRBV6-3 | CASTQGYEQYF
TRBV18 | CASSLQRTTEAFF
TRBV11-2 | CASSLDPFNEKLFF
TRBV5-1 | CAIKTGDTEAFF
TRBV19 | CASTPTTRFRNGYTF
TRBV10-3 | CAISGGGGTGVIQGDYNEQFF
TRBV20-1 | CSASLPTGNGEAFF
TRBV28 | CASSFNSDFNSPLHF
TRBV30 | CAWSDGQGVDTQYF
TRBV20-1 | CSAPGTSTDTQYF
TRBV20-1 | CSARWTGDGYTF
TRBV29-1 | CSVDYRGFQNEQFF
TRBV27 | CASSRGTGGWRGTEAFF
TRBV9 | CATTPQGTGDTEAFF
TRBV6-1 | CASTQQGAVTEAFF
TRBV18 | CASSPTAERSYEQYF
TRBV27 | CATRQGGGETQYF
TRBV28 | CASSASGRKTGELFF
TRBV30 | CAWSVQSAGNYGYTF
TRBV27 | CATVGQGGGTEAFF
TRBV20-1 | CSQGGGRNYEQYF
TRBV27 | CASRTRWNEKLFF
TRBV10-3 | CAISNREVNTEAFF
TRBV19 | CASSRGSVNTGELFF
TRBV30 | CAWSVTSGRIGVRTDTQYF
TRBV20-1 | CSARFPSGAGAYNEQFF
TRBV9 | CASSVIQENTGELFF
TRBV2 | CASSGVGTATNEKLFF
TRBV6-1 | CASRGQFNQPQHF
TRBV29-1 | CSVEKTENTEAFF
TRBV3-1 | CASSQVMGQEAFF
TRBV18 | CASSPQGQGVEKLFF
TRBV6-2/TRBV6-3 | CASSYAGSVLSEKLFF
TRBV7-8 | CASSLQGTGGTEAFF
TRBV11-2 | CASSSGPSSYNEQFF
TRBV9 | CASSVVAGKGYEQYF
TRBV9 | CASSPRGLEQFF
TRBV3-1 | CASSQFGTMTSGSSYNEQFF
TRBV6-1 | CASNRAGEQFF
TRBV19 | CASSGISGNTIYF
TRBV7-9 | CATARGGSNQPQHF
TRBV5-4 | CASSSLLAGEQYF